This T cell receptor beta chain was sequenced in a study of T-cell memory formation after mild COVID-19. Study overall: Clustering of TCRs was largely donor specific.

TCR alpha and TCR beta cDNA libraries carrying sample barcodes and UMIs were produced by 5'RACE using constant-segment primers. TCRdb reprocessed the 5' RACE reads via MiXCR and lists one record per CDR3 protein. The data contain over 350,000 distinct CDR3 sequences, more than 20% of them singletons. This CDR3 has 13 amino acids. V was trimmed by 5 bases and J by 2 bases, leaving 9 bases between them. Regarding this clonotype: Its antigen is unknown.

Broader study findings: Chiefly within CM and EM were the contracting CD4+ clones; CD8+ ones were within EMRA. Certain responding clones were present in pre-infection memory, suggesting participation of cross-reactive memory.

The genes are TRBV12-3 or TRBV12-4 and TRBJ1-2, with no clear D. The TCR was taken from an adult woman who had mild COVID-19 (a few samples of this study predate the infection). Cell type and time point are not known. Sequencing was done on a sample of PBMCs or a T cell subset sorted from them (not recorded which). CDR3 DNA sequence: TGTGCCAGCAGTGCTACAGCCAACTATGGCTACACCTTC. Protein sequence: CASSATANYGYTF.